The entry below describes one TCR beta chain. The CDR3 runs 14 residues. The V end lost 2 bases, the J end lost 4 bases, and 8 bases lay between the germline ends. The germline V gene has CDR1 KGHSH and CDR2 LQKENI. The data are from a study of control samples from healthy donors and cancer patients. TCRdb's copy holds only in-frame clones and misses some; the assay was immunoSEQ multiplex PCR. The sample contains approximately 17,000 clones, 85% to 90% of which appear only once. Sequenced input: PBMCs. The gene calls are TRBV18 and TRBJ2-2, with D unresolved. The receptor's source is a man aged 60-69 years with head and neck cancer. CDR3 in amino acids: CASSPARSTGELFF. DNA of the CDR3: TGTGCCAGCTCACCAGCCAGGAGCACCGGGGAGCTGTTTTTT.